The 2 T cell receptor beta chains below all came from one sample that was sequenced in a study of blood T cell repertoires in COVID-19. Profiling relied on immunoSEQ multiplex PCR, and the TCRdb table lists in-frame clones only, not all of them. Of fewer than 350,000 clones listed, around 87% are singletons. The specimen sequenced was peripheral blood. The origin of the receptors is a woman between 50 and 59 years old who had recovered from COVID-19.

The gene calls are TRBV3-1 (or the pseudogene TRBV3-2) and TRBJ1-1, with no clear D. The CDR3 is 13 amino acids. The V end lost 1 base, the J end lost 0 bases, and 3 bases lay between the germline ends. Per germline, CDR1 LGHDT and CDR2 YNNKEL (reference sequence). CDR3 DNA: TGTGCCAGCAGCCAAGGTATGAACACTGAAGCTTTCTTT. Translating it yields CASSQGMNTEAFF.

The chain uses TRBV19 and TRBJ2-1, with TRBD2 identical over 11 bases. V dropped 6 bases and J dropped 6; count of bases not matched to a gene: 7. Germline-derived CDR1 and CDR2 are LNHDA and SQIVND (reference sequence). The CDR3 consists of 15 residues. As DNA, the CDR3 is TGTGCCAGTAGAGTAGCGGGAGGGCCGCGCAATGAGCAGTTCTTC. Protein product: CASRVAGGPRNEQFF.